Listed below are T cell receptor beta chains from one sample, sequenced in a study of cytomegalovirus exposure and HLA in healthy donors. Profiling relied on immunoSEQ multiplex PCR, and the TCRdb table lists in-frame clones only, not all of them. Of about 140,000 clones in the sample, about four fifths were seen once. Sample: PBMCs. The receptors stem from a man aged 30 to 45 in good health and CMV-seronegative. Each CDR3 is given with its conserved first and last residue. Each record gives: CDR3 protein, V gene, J gene.

CDR3: CASSTGRGTSDFNTGELFF
V: TRBV19
J: TRBJ2-2

CDR3: CASSQDNYRVNSPLHF
V: TRBV14
J: TRBJ1-6

CDR3: CASSPLMETQYF
V: TRBV7-9
J: TRBJ2-5

CDR3: CASSFGGRAEQYF
V: TRBV7-2
J: TRBJ2-7

CDR3: CASSSEGATNEKLFF
V: TRBV5-4
J: TRBJ1-4

CDR3: CASSSTGWCGAFF
V: TRBV27
J: TRBJ1-1

CDR3: CASSYSRHLNYGYTF
V: TRBV6-5
J: TRBJ1-2

CDR3: CASSDGQEQETQYF
V: TRBV9
J: TRBJ2-5

CDR3: CASRTGGNTGELFF
V: TRBV2
J: TRBJ2-2

CDR3: CASSYAAGRIYNEQFF
V: TRBV9
J: TRBJ2-1

CDR3: CSAGRQGEKLFF
V: TRBV29-1
J: TRBJ1-4

CDR3: CASSTGRLLTETQYF
V: TRBV19
J: TRBJ2-5

CDR3: CASSLAGVATQYF
V: TRBV7-7
J: TRBJ2-3

CDR3: CASSNSGETQYF
V: TRBV6-6
J: TRBJ2-5

CDR3: CASRPGQGSYEQYF
V: TRBV5-1
J: TRBJ2-7

CDR3: CASSLAAGDNEQFF
V: TRBV5-6
J: TRBJ2-1

CDR3: CAISERGGGYNEQFF
V: TRBV10-3
J: TRBJ2-1

CDR3: CASSYLAGDTQYF
V: TRBV27
J: TRBJ2-3

CDR3: CASSNRGTTNEQFF
V: TRBV5-1
J: TRBJ2-1

CDR3: CASSLIGQETQYF
V: TRBV27
J: TRBJ2-5

CDR3: CASSKLGECRAPIVHEQYF
V: TRBV21-1
J: TRBJ2-7

CDR3: CASSPSGLQQYF
V: TRBV7-9
J: TRBJ2-7

CDR3: CASSSGQVGETQYF
V: TRBV28
J: TRBJ2-5

CDR3: CSVATANSGANVLTF
V: TRBV29-1
J: TRBJ2-6

CDR3: CASSEVSLIRGYTF
V: TRBV10-2
J: TRBJ1-2

CDR3: CASSPRGETYEQYF
V: TRBV19
J: TRBJ2-7

CDR3: CASSLGPGGGTSGNTIYF
V: TRBV5-1
J: TRBJ1-3

CDR3: CATSRAGGNSPLHF
V: TRBV15
J: TRBJ1-6

CDR3: CASSLQGAAGNTIYF
V: TRBV5-1
J: TRBJ1-3

CDR3: CASSLYRDKNSPLHF
V: TRBV7-6
J: TRBJ1-6

CDR3: CASSLTVGGQEQYF
V: TRBV6-5
J: TRBJ2-7